The rows below give T cell receptor beta chains drawn from one sample of a study of T cell repertoires in breast cancer. TCRdb itself ran the emulsion pairing reads through MiXCR, one entry per CDR3 protein. The sample carries about 570 distinct CDR3 sequences, 51% recorded once. The material sequenced was CD8+ T cells. The origin of the receptors is a pool of human donors with breast cancer or a healthy control (not recorded which). Each CDR3 is given with its conserved first and last residue. A D gene is named only where the DNA matches it firmly. Rows give clone size only sometimes, using once, few, many, or a class for an expanded clone.

J gene: TRBJ1-5; clone size: .; D gene: .; V gene: TRBV7-2; CDR3 DNA: TGTGCCAGCAGCTTTAATAGCAATCAGCCCCAGCATTTT; CDR3 protein: CASSFNSNQPQHF
J gene: TRBJ2-7; clone size: .; D gene: TRBD1; V gene: TRBV5-4; CDR3 DNA: TGTGCCAGCAGCCAAGGGACAGGGACTATCTACGAGCAGTACTTC; CDR3 protein: CASSQGTGTIYEQYF
J gene: TRBJ2-7; clone size: few; D gene: TRBD2; V gene: TRBV7-2; CDR3 DNA: TGTGCCAGCAGCTTCGGACTAGCGGGGTATCTGAACTTC; CDR3 protein: CASSFGLAGYLNF
J gene: TRBJ1-6; clone size: hyperexpanded; D gene: .; V gene: TRBV7-8; CDR3 DNA: TGTGCCAGCAGCTTAGAGTTATATTCACCCCTCCACTTT; CDR3 protein: CASSLELYSPLHF
J gene: TRBJ2-5; clone size: .; D gene: .; V gene: TRBV7-9; CDR3 DNA: TGTGCCAGCAGCCCGGACGGAGAAGAGACCCAGTACTTC; CDR3 protein: CASSPDGEETQYF
J gene: TRBJ1-2; clone size: .; D gene: .; V gene: TRBV7-3; CDR3 DNA: TGTGCCAGCCTCTTAACCGGGGGCTATTTCTACACCTTC; CDR3 protein: CASLLTGGYFYTF
J gene: TRBJ2-1; clone size: few; D gene: TRBD2; V gene: TRBV6-8; CDR3 DNA: TGTGCCAGCAGTTACGCGGGTGGAGCGGGAGGGAAGCAGTTCTTC; CDR3 protein: CASSYAGGAGGKQFF
J gene: TRBJ2-1; clone size: .; D gene: .; V gene: TRBV6-5; CDR3 DNA: TGTGCCAGCAACTGGATGTCCATTAACAATGAGCAGTTCTTC; CDR3 protein: CASNWMSINNEQFF
J gene: TRBJ2-7; clone size: .; D gene: TRBD1; V gene: TRBV4-2; CDR3 DNA: TGTGCCAGCAGCCAAGCGGGACAGTACGAGCAGTACTTC; CDR3 protein: CASSQAGQYEQYF
J gene: TRBJ1-1; clone size: many; D gene: .; V gene: TRBV7-2; CDR3 DNA: TGTGCCAGCAGCCCGTGGGGGGGGACTGAAGCTTTCTTT; CDR3 protein: CASSPWGGTEAFF
J gene: TRBJ1-6; clone size: .; D gene: .; V gene: TRBV7-3; CDR3 DNA: TGTGCCAGCGGCTTAGCTGAAGGAGGAAATTCACTCCGCCACTTT; CDR3 protein: CASGLAEGGNSLRHF
J gene: TRBJ1-2; clone size: large; D gene: TRBD1; V gene: TRBV7-3; CDR3 DNA: TGTGCCAGCAGCTCGGGGACAGGGACTGGCTACACCTTC; CDR3 protein: CASSSGTGTGYTF
J gene: TRBJ1-2; clone size: .; D gene: .; V gene: TRBV7-3; CDR3 DNA: TGTACCAGCAGAGGAAACGGGGGCTATGGCTACACCTTC; CDR3 protein: CTSRGNGGYGYTF
J gene: TRBJ2-1; clone size: many; D gene: TRBD2; V gene: TRBV6-6; CDR3 DNA: TGCGCCAGCAACGGGGGGGCCATTAACAATGAGCAGTTCTTC; CDR3 protein: CASNGGAINNEQFF
J gene: TRBJ2-7; clone size: many; D gene: TRBD2; V gene: TRBV7-6; CDR3 DNA: TGTGCCAGCAGCTTAGCGGGGGCGGGGGGTCCAGGCGAGCAGTACTTC; CDR3 protein: CASSLAGAGGPGEQYF
J gene: TRBJ1-5; clone size: many; D gene: .; V gene: TRBV7-2; CDR3 DNA: TGTGCCAGCAGCTTGAACAGGGATCACAATCAGCCCCAGCATTTT; CDR3 protein: CASSLNRDHNQPQHF
J gene: TRBJ2-3; clone size: .; D gene: .; V gene: TRBV7-2; CDR3 DNA: TGTGCCAGCAGCTCAGAACGGTTTGCAGATACGCAGTATTTT; CDR3 protein: CASSSERFADTQYF
J gene: TRBJ2-2; clone size: .; D gene: .; V gene: TRBV7-9; CDR3 DNA: TGTGCCAGCAGCCCACGGTCGAACACCAGGGGGCTGTTTTTT; CDR3 protein: CASSPRSNTRGLFF
J gene: TRBJ2-5; clone size: .; D gene: .; V gene: TRBV7-6; CDR3 DNA: TGTGCCACTCGCCGCGCGGAGACCCGGTACTTC; CDR3 protein: CATRRAETRYF
J gene: TRBJ2-7; clone size: medium-sized; D gene: TRBD1; V gene: TRBV7-6; CDR3 DNA: TGTGCCAGCAGCCGACAGGGGAATGAGCAGTACTTC; CDR3 protein: CASSRQGNEQYF
J gene: TRBJ2-3; clone size: few; D gene: .; V gene: TRBV6-6; CDR3 DNA: TGTGCCAGCAGTTTGGGGGACGAGTGGACAGATACGCAGTATTTT; CDR3 protein: CASSLGDEWTDTQYF
J gene: TRBJ1-2; clone size: .; D gene: .; V gene: TRBV7-3; CDR3 DNA: TGTGCCAGCAGCTTAAAAGCGGGCGATGGCTACACCTTC; CDR3 protein: CASSLKAGDGYTF
J gene: TRBJ2-5; clone size: .; D gene: .; V gene: TRBV6-1; CDR3 DNA: TGTGCCAGCAGGACTCTAGCGCCCAAAGAGACCCAGTACTTC; CDR3 protein: CASRTLAPKETQYF
J gene: TRBJ1-5; clone size: .; D gene: TRBD1; V gene: TRBV7-8; CDR3 DNA: TGTGCCAGCAGCTTAGCGAGACAGGGCAAGAAGAACCAGCATTTT; CDR3 protein: CASSLARQGKKNQHF
J gene: TRBJ1-6; clone size: .; D gene: .; V gene: TRBV7-2; CDR3 DNA: TGTGCCAGCAGCTTAGCAGAGGGGAGAGAAGAGAAGGAAAAAATCCACTTT; CDR3 protein: CASSLAEGREEKEKIHF
J gene: TRBJ2-3; clone size: .; D gene: .; V gene: TRBV7-2; CDR3 DNA: TGTGCCAGCAGCCTCAACAGTGTGACGACGGGAGATACGCAGTATTTT; CDR3 protein: CASSLNSVTTGDTQYF
J gene: TRBJ2-7; clone size: .; D gene: .; V gene: TRBV7-3; CDR3 DNA: TGTGCCAGCAGCTTAAGTTCCGGGATGTGGAACGAGCAGTACTTC; CDR3 protein: CASSLSSGMWNEQYF
J gene: TRBJ2-7; clone size: few; D gene: TRBD1; V gene: TRBV10-3; CDR3 DNA: TGTGCCATCAGCCGCAGGGGGCTCGGCGAGCAGTACTTC; CDR3 protein: CAISRRGLGEQYF
J gene: TRBJ2-3; clone size: .; D gene: .; V gene: TRBV7-9; CDR3 DNA: TGTGCCAGCAGCTTGGAGCAGGGACCAGATACGCAGTATTTT; CDR3 protein: CASSLEQGPDTQYF
J gene: TRBJ1-2; clone size: few; D gene: .; V gene: TRBV7-3; CDR3 DNA: TGTGCCAGCCTCTTAAACGGGGGCTATTGCTACACCTTC; CDR3 protein: CASLLNGGYCYTF
J gene: TRBJ1-2; clone size: .; D gene: .; V gene: TRBV7-2; CDR3 DNA: TGTGCCAGCAGCTTAGGGGCAGAAGAATATGGCTACACCTTC; CDR3 protein: CASSLGAEEYGYTF
J gene: TRBJ1-2; clone size: .; D gene: .; V gene: TRBV7-2; CDR3 DNA: TGTGCCAGCAGCGGGCAGGGGTCCTATGGCTACACCTTC; CDR3 protein: CASSGQGSYGYTF
J gene: TRBJ1-5; clone size: many; D gene: .; V gene: TRBV28; CDR3 DNA: TGTGCCAGCAGTTTACCGACAGGAGAAAAGCAGCCCCAGCATTTT; CDR3 protein: CASSLPTGEKQPQHF
J gene: TRBJ2-3; clone size: once; D gene: TRBD2; V gene: TRBV7-2; CDR3 DNA: TGTGCCAGCAGCCGCATAGCGGGGGGGATAAATACGCGGTACTTT; CDR3 protein: CASSRIAGGINTRYF
J gene: TRBJ2-7; clone size: large; D gene: .; V gene: TRBV7-7; CDR3 DNA: TGTGCCAGCAACTTAACGCTCATTGAGGAGCAGTACTTC; CDR3 protein: CASNLTLIEEQYF
J gene: TRBJ2-7; clone size: many; D gene: TRBD1; V gene: TRBV6-1; CDR3 DNA: TGTGCCAGCAGTCCGGACAGGGCTCGGTACGAGCAGTACTTC; CDR3 protein: CASSPDRARYEQYF
J gene: TRBJ1-2; clone size: few; D gene: .; V gene: TRBV7-3; CDR3 DNA: TGTGCCAGCAGCGGAAACGGGGGCGAGGGCTACACCTTC; CDR3 protein: CASSGNGGEGYTF
J gene: TRBJ1-2; clone size: .; D gene: .; V gene: TRBV7-3; CDR3 DNA: TGTGCCAGCAACTTCACCGGGGGCTATGGCTACACCTTC; CDR3 protein: CASNFTGGYGYTF
J gene: TRBJ1-3; clone size: few; D gene: TRBD1; V gene: TRBV7-2; CDR3 DNA: TGTGCCAGCAGCTTAGGAGGTCGGACAGGGATATCTCTCCGTGGAAACACCATATATTTT; CDR3 protein: CASSLGGRTGISLRGNTIYF
J gene: TRBJ1-6; clone size: .; D gene: .; V gene: TRBV7-9; CDR3 DNA: TGTGCCAGCAGCCGCGGGGGTTCCTATAATTCACCCCTCCACTTT; CDR3 protein: CASSRGGSYNSPLHF
J gene: TRBJ1-2; clone size: .; D gene: .; V gene: TRBV7-2; CDR3 DNA: TGTGCCGTCATCTTTCAGGGGTCCTATGGCTACACCTTC; CDR3 protein: CAVIFQGSYGYTF
J gene: TRBJ2-1; clone size: .; D gene: .; V gene: TRBV28; CDR3 DNA: TGTGCCGGCGGACAGAGCCTGCTCAAGGTAAAGCAGTTCTTC; CDR3 protein: CAGGQSLLKVKQFF
J gene: TRBJ2-7; clone size: .; D gene: TRBD1; V gene: TRBV7-2; CDR3 DNA: TGTGCCAGCAGCTGGGACAGCTCCTACGAGCAGTACTTC; CDR3 protein: CASSWDSSYEQYF
J gene: TRBJ1-2; clone size: once; D gene: .; V gene: TRBV7-3; CDR3 DNA: TGTGCCAGCCGCTTCCACGGGGGCTATGGCTACACCTTC; CDR3 protein: CASRFHGGYGYTF
J gene: TRBJ2-3; clone size: .; D gene: .; V gene: TRBV6-5; CDR3 DNA: TGTGCCAGCGCCCCGCCCGGGACCTCTAGCACAGATACGCAGTATTTT; CDR3 protein: CASAPPGTSSTDTQYF
J gene: TRBJ1-5; clone size: .; D gene: .; V gene: TRBV7-2; CDR3 DNA: TGTGCCAGCAGCTTAGTGGGGGTTAGCAATCAGCCCCAGCATTTT; CDR3 protein: CASSLVGVSNQPQHF
J gene: TRBJ2-5; clone size: .; D gene: .; V gene: TRBV7-2; CDR3 DNA: TGTGCCAGCAAAGGTGTGTTTGTAAACCTCCAAGAGACCCAGTACTTC; CDR3 protein: CASKGVFVNLQETQYF
J gene: TRBJ2-3; clone size: large; D gene: .; V gene: TRBV7-2; CDR3 DNA: TGTGCCAGCAGCCTCACAGATACGCAGTATTTT; CDR3 protein: CASSLTDTQYF